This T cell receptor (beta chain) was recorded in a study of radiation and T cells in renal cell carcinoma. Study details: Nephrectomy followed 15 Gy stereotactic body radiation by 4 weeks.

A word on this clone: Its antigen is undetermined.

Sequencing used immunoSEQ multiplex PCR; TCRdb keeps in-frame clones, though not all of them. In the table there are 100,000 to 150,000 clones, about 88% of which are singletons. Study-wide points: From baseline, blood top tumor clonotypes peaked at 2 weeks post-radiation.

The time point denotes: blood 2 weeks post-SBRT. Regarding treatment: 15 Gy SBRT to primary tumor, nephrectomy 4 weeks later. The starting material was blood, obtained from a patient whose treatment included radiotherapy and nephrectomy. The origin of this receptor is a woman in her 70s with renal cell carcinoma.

The CDR3 DNA sequence: TGTGCCAGCACCAAGAAAGGGGGGACAGGTGGATTTGTTCGGGGCTACACCTTC. Translating gives CASTKKGGTGGFVRGYTF. The rearrangement links TRBV27 to TRBJ1-2; 8 bases fit TRBD1. The CDR3 is 18 amino acids. J was trimmed by 8 bases and V by 7 bases; bases with no gene match: 24. CDR1 is MNHEY, CDR2 SMNVEV, per germline (reference sequence).